The clone carrying this T cell receptor beta chain was observed at least ten times. Thyroid ultrasound and orbital computed tomography, with clinical symptoms and serum thyroxine and TRAb, informed diagnoses. From germline, CDR1 is SGHVS and CDR2 FNYEAQ. Trimming cost V 6 bases and J 0 bases, with 15 bases left between them. The CDR3 runs to 15 residues. The data derive from a study of T cells in Graves' hyperthyroidism and ophthalmopathy. Amplified regions were TCR beta CDR3 sequences from RNA transcripts. In the first-round RT-PCR of the TCR CDR3, the HTBI primer set was used. TCRdb independently ran MiXCR on the multiplex PCR reads; one entry per CDR3 protein. The data show 350,000 to 400,000 distinct CDR3 sequences, approximately 19% seen once.

The sample consisted of blood. The chain has TRBV7-6 and TRBJ2-7, with D possibly being TRBD2 (7 bases). The origin of this receptor is a woman between 18 and 29 years old with Graves' hyperthyroidism. The CDR3 DNA is TGTGCCAGCAGTTTTAGGGGGGGAAGCTCCTACGAGCAGTACTTC. Translating it yields CASSFRGGSSYEQYF.